These 3 T cell receptor beta chains originate from one sample sequenced in a study of cytomegalovirus exposure and HLA in healthy donors. PCR employed 60 Vbeta and 13 Jbeta primers. The table came from immunoSEQ multiplex PCR; TCRdb's copy has only in-frame clones and leaves some out. Found here are around 130,000 clones, 80% of them singletons; the top ten hold around 3.6%. The sequenced material came from PBMCs. These receptors all come from a woman in her forties in good health and CMV-seronegative.

The rearrangement joins TRBV9 to TRBJ1-1, with 7 bases matching TRBD1. The germline V gene has CDR1 SGDLS and CDR2 YYNGEE. J was trimmed by 3 bases and V by 3 bases; bases with no gene match: 5. This CDR3 is 14 amino acids long. The CDR3 DNA reads as TGTGCCAGCAGCGACAGGGGTGGGGACACTGAAGCTTTCTTT. Its translation: CASSDRGGDTEAFF.

This chain uses TRBV6-5 with TRBJ1-3; TRBD1 aligns across 7 bases. This CDR3 has 13 amino acids. V lost 8 bases to trimming and J lost 3 bases; unmatched junction nucleotides: 4. Germline CDR1 and CDR2: MNHEY and SVGAGI. In DNA form, the CDR3 reads TGTGCCAGCCGGAGGGGGCTTGGAAACACCATATATTTT. The encoded protein is CASRRGLGNTIYF.

The chain combines TRBV7-6 with TRBJ2-7; 10 nucleotides match TRBD2. Germline V gene data show CDR1 as SGHVS and CDR2 as FNYEAQ. This CDR3 is 14 amino acids long. After removal of 3 bases from V and 7 bases from J, the junction contained 6 bases not matched to a gene. CDR3: CASSFERGGDEQYF. Here the CDR3 DNA reads TGTGCCAGCAGCTTTGAGCGGGGGGGAGATGAGCAGTACTTC. Full variable domain (rest looked up from reference TRBV7-6 and TRBJ2-7): GAGVSQSPRYKVTKRGQDVALRCDPISGHVSLYWYRQALGQGPEFLTYFNYEAQQDKSGLPNDRFSAERPEGSISTLTIQRTEQRDSAMYRCASSFERGGDEQYFGPGTRLTVT.